This T cell receptor beta chain was observed in a study of cytomegalovirus exposure and HLA in healthy donors. In the study overall: Earlier results showed roughly 120 million unique TCR beta sequences derived from roughly 190 million T cells. General study points: TCR beta chains numbering 164 were designated cytomegalovirus-associated.

Samples came from healthy bone marrow donors. A word on this clone: Its antigen is not identified.

The ends lost 10 bases at V and 4 bases at J; junction bases unmatched: 14. This CDR3 spans 16 amino acids. CDR1 is MDHEN, CDR2 SYDVKM, per germline. PCR amplification relied on 60 Vbeta primers (plus 13 Jbeta primers). Clones were sequenced by immunoSEQ multiplex PCR, and TCRdb holds only the in-frame ones, with some missing. Of about 150,000 clones detected, around 80% appear once; the ten largest clones hold around 13%. Sequencing was performed on PBMCs. The V gene is TRBV28, the J gene TRBJ2-3, with TRBD2 identical over 10 bases. This clonotype was obtained from a man aged 30-40 years in good health and CMV-seropositive. The chain's CDR3 is CAIRAGGPSEADTQYF. Written as DNA, the CDR3 is TGTGCCATAAGAGCGGGAGGGCCCAGCGAGGCAGATACGCAGTATTTT.